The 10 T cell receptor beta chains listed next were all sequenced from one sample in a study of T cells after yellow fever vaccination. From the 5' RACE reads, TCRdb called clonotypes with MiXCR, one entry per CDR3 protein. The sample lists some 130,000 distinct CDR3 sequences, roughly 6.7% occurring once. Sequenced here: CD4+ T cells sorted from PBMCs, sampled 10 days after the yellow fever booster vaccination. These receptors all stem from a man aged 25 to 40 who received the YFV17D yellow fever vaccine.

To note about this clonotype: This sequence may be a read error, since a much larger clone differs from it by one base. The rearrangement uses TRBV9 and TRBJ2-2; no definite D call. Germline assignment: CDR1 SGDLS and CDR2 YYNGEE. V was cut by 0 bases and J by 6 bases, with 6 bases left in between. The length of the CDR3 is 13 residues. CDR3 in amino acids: CASSVGVSGELFF. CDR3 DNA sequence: TGTGCCAGCAGCGTAGGGGTATCCGGGGAGCTGTTTTTT. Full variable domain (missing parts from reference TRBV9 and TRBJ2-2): DSGVTQTPKHLITATGQRVTLRCSPRSGDLSVYWYQQSLDQGLQFLIQYYNGEERAKGNILERFSAQQFPDLHSELNLSSLELGDSALYFCASSVGVSGELFFGEGSRLTVL.

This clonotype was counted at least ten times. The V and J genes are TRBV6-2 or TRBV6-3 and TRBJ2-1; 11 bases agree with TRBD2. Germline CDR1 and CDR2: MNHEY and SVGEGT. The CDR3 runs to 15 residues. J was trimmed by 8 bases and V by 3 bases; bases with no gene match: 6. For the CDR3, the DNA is TGTGCCAGCAGTTATAGGCTAGCGGGAGGTGATGAGCAGTTCTTC. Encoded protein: CASSYRLAGGDEQFF.

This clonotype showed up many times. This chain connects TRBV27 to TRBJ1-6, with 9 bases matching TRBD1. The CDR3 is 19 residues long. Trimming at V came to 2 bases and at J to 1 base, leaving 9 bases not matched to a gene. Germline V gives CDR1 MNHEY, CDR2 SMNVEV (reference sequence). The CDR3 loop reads CASSLRTGARGSYNSPLHF. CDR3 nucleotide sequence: TGTGCCAGCAGTTTAAGGACAGGGGCAAGGGGGTCCTATAATTCACCCCTCCACTTT.

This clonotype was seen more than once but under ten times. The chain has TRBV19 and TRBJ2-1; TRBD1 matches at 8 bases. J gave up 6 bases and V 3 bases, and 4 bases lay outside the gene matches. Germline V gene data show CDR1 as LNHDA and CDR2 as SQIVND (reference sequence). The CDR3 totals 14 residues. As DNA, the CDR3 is TGTGCCAGTAGTATCGGACAGGGTTTCAATGAGCAGTTCTTC. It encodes CASSIGQGFNEQFF.

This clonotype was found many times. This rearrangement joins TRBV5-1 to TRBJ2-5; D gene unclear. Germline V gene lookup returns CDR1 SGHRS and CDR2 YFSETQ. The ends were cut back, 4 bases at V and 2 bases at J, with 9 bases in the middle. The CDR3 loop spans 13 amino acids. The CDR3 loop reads CASSEIPQETQYF. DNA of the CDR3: TGCGCCAGCAGCGAGATCCCGCAAGAGACCCAGTACTTC.

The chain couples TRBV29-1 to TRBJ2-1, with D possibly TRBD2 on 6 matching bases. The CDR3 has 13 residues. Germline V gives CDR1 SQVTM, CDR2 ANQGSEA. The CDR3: CSVSSGLVNEQFF. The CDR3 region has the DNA TGCAGTGTCAGTAGCGGTTTGGTGAATGAGCAGTTCTTC.

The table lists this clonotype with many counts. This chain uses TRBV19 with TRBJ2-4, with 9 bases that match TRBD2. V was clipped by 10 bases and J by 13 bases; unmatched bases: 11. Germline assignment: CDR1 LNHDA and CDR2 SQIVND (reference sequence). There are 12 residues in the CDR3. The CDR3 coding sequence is TGTGCCACGCGGCAGACTAGCGGTAAACAGTACTTC. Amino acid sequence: CATRQTSGKQYF.

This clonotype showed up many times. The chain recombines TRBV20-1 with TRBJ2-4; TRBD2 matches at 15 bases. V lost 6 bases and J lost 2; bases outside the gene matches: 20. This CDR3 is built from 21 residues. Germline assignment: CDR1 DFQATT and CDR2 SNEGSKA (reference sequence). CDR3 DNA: TGCAGTGCCTCCCGGACTAGCGGGAGGGGTACCGGTTTGTCTTCCAAAAACATTCAGTACTTC. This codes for CSASRTSGRGTGLSSKNIQYF.

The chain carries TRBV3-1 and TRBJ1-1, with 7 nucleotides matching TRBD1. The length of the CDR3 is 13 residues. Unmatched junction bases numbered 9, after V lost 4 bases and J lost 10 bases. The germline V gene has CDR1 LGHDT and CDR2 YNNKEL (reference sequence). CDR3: CASSPTGQDGAFF. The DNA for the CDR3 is TGTGCCAGCAGCCCCACTGGACAGGACGGAGCTTTCTTT.

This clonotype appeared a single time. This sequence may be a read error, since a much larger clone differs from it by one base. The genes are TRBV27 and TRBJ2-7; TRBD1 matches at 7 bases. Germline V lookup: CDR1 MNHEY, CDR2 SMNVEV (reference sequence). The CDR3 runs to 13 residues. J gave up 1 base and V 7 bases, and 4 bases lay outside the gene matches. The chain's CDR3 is CASTKGQSYEQYF. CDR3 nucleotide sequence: TGTGCCAGCACCAAGGGACAGTCCTACGAGCAGTACTTC.